One and the same sample provided the 5 T cell receptor beta chains below, sequenced in a study of Ad26.COV2.S vaccination and SARS-CoV-2 variants. The protocol was immunoSEQ multiplex PCR, while the TCRdb copy is restricted to in-frame clones and leaves out a portion. The profile shows approximately 500,000 clones, approximately 88% of them singletons. Sample treatment: 15 to 20 received Ad26.COV2.S at low or high dose, single or two shots; several received placebo; per-sample allocation not given. Sample collection was performed on day 63 after the first vaccine or placebo injection. This specimen was peripheral blood, taken in a trial of Ad26.COV2.S vaccine versus placebo. These receptors were obtained from a person between 18 and 65 years old who received the Ad26.COV2.S COVID-19 vaccine or a placebo.

This chain connects TRBV7-3 to TRBJ2-1; 7 nucleotides line up with TRBD1. Per the germline V gene, CDR1 is SGHTA and CDR2 is FQGTGA. The J segment lost 5 bases and the V segment lost 2 bases, leaving 3 bases of the junction unmatched. The CDR3 runs to 14 residues. Here the CDR3 reads CASSLLGQNNEQFF. CDR3 DNA: TGTGCCAGCAGCTTATTGGGACAGAACAATGAGCAGTTCTTC.

This rearrangement joins TRBV18 to TRBJ2-7; perhaps TRBD2 as D (6 bases). This CDR3 comprises 15 residues. With 1 base removed from V and 2 bases from J, the gap between germline ends came to 12 bases. Germline V gives CDR1 KGHSH, CDR2 LQKENI. CDR3 residues: CASSPRPGRTYEQYF. CDR3 bases: TGTGCCAGCTCACCACGGCCCGGGAGAACCTACGAGCAGTACTTC.

The J gene is TRBJ2-1, the V gene TRBV4-1, with TRBD2 matching 7 bases. The germline CDR1 and CDR2 sequences are MGHRA and YSYEKL. The V segment lost 1 base and the J segment 4 bases; nucleotides outside the gene matches: 7. CDR3 length equals 16 residues. The CDR3 bases are TGCGCCAGCAGCCAAGGACTAGCTCTAAGTTACAATGAGCAGTTCTTC. Translation gives CASSQGLALSYNEQFF.

The table lists this clone with a count of one. This rearrangement joins TRBV5-6 to TRBJ2-2; the match to TRBD1 covers 7 bases. In germline, CDR1 is SGHDT, CDR2 YYEEEE. The trim removed 4 bases at V and 4 bases at J, leaving 13 bases unmatched. CDR3 length: 17 amino acids. In DNA form, the CDR3 reads TGTGCCAGCAGCGCCAACCGGGACAGATGGTCCACCGGGGAGCTGTTTTTT. It encodes CASSANRDRWSTGELFF.

As regards this clone: The same CDR3 arises from other DNA sequences in this sample as well. The V and J genes are TRBV29-1 and TRBJ2-7, with 10 nucleotides matching TRBD2. Germline V gene data show CDR1 as SQVTM and CDR2 as ANQGSEA. The CDR3 extends over 13 amino acids. Losses at the gene ends were 6 bases for V and 2 bases for J; bases not matched to a gene: 4. CDR3 in amino acids: CSVRTSGTYEQYF. CDR3 bases: TGCAGCGTCCGGACTAGCGGAACCTACGAGCAGTACTTC.